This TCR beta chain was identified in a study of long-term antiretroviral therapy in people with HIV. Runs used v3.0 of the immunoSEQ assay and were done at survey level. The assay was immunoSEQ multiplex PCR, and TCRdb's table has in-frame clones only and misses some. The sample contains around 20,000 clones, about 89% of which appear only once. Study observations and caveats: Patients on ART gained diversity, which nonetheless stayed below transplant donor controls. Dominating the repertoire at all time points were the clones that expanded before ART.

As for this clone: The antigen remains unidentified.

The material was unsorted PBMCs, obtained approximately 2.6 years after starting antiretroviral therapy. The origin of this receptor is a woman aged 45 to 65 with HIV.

CDR3 sequence: CASDTEAFF. The DNA for the CDR3 is TGTGCCAGCGACACTGAAGCTTTCTTT. The chain employs TRBV27 and TRBJ1-1; the D is unclear. V was clipped by 8 bases and J by 3 bases, with 1 base between them. The CDR3 length is 9 residues. In germline, CDR1 is MNHEY, CDR2 SMNVEV (reference sequence).